This T cell receptor (beta chain) derives from a study of T cell responses to AZD1222 COVID-19 vaccine. General study points: Vaccine-associated CD4 TCRs spanned spike, dominant at 160-218 and 743-854. Spike-specific TCR breadth and depth rose after two AZD1222 doses. Baseline serology detected seropositivity in only six AZD1222 recipients. Targeting of unmutated variant regions was reportedly seen in nearly half of spike-specific TCRs.

Profiling relied on immunoSEQ multiplex PCR, and the TCRdb table lists in-frame clones only, not all of them. The data hold about 270,000 clones, with 90% to 95% observed a single time. The germline V and J ends were trimmed by 0 bases and 0 bases, with 7 bases remaining between them. This CDR3 has 16 amino acids. The germline gives CDR1 SGHNT, CDR2 YYREEE (reference sequence). Details on this clone: Antigen specificity is unknown.

The rearrangement uses TRBV5-4 and TRBJ2-6; D is undetermined. The source is an adult who received the AZD1222 COVID-19 vaccine. The starting material was peripheral blood, obtained 28 days after the second AZD1222 dose. CDR3 coding DNA: TGTGCCAGCAGCTTGGCGTGGGGCTCTGGGGCCAACGTCCTGACTTTC. Its protein product is CASSLAWGSGANVLTF.